A single sample gave rise to the 18 T cell receptor beta chains below, sequenced in a study of CD8+ T cells in alopecia areata. Treatment reported: oral pan-JAK inhibitor, 5-10 mg twice daily. The sequencing template was cDNA reverse transcribed from extracted RNA. Clones were sequenced by immunoSEQ multiplex PCR, and TCRdb holds only the in-frame ones, with some missing. The sample comprises 150,000 to 250,000 clones, more than 55% of which are singletons, and 3.3% rests with the top ten. The sample consisted of CD4+ T cells sorted from blood, taken at week 4, from a patient treated with tofacitinib. The receptors were sampled from a human donor with alopecia areata.

The CDR3 DNA reads as TGTGCCAGCAGCCCAACACCTACAGTGAACACTGAAGCTTTCTTT. Translated: CASSPTPTVNTEAFF. This chain uses TRBV7-2 with TRBJ1-1; D uncertain. Trimming took 5 bases from V and 0 from J, leaving 13 bases between them. CDR1 is SGHTA and CDR2 is FQGNSA in the germline V gene. This CDR3 comprises 15 residues.

This sequence joins TRBV4-1 and TRBJ2-7; the D call may be TRBD1 or TRBD2 (6 bases each). V lost 2 bases and J 5 bases, leaving 16 bases between the germline ends. Germline V gene data show CDR1 as MGHRA and CDR2 as YSYEKL. This CDR3 contains 15 residues. CDR3 bases: TGCGCCAGCAGCCAATTCCCGGGGGCGCGAGACGAGCAGTACTTC. Its translation: CASSQFPGARDEQYF.

This clone was recorded once. The chain links TRBV23-1 to TRBJ2-5; 7 bases match TRBD2. TRBV23-1 is flagged as an ORF with uncertain function. CDR3 size: 15 residues. V lost 3 bases and J lost 5; bases outside the gene matches: 9. The CDR3 DNA reads TGCGCCAGCAGTCATCTCAAGAGGGGAGGGGAGACCCAGTACTTC. Translating it yields CASSHLKRGGETQYF.

This clone was observed a few times. The chain combines TRBV29-1 with TRBJ1-5; the match to TRBD1 covers 9 bases. J gave up 6 bases and V 5 bases, and 5 bases lay outside the gene matches. The germline gives CDR1 SQVTM, CDR2 ANQGSEA. The CDR3 has 13 residues. This CDR3 reads CSVRDRETQPQHF. CDR3 DNA: TGCAGCGTTAGGGACAGGGAAACTCAGCCCCAGCATTTT.

The chain recombines TRBV29-1 with TRBJ2-3; D call uncertain. This CDR3 is 14 amino acids long. Trimming cost V 3 bases and J 1 base, with 11 bases left between them. Germline lookup yields CDR1 SQVTM and CDR2 ANQGSEA. The CDR3 region is CSVEANQGTDTQYF. Here the CDR3 DNA reads TGCAGCGTTGAGGCTAACCAAGGCACAGATACGCAGTATTTT.

The table lists this clone with a few counts. The CDR3 spells CSASGEKLFF. In DNA, the CDR3 is TGCAGCGCCTCGGGAGAAAAACTGTTTTTT. The genes are TRBV29-1 and TRBJ1-4; D is undetermined. The germline V gene encodes CDR1 SQVTM and CDR2 ANQGSEA. The V gene lost 7 bases and the J gene lost 8 bases, with 8 bases spanning the gap. This CDR3 contains 10 residues.

This clone was counted a few times. The rearrangement uses TRBV29-1 and TRBJ2-7, with D tentatively TRBD2 (5 bases). The CDR3 spans 14 residues. CDR1 and CDR2 from the germline V gene are SQVTM and ANQGSEA. The germline V and J ends were trimmed by 0 bases and 7 bases, with 16 bases remaining between them. The CDR3 bases are TGCAGCGTTGAAGATCAATCCGGGGTGCGGGAGCAGTACTTC. Protein: CSVEDQSGVREQYF.

The V and J genes are TRBV30 and TRBJ2-1; D might be TRBD1 (6 bases). V lost 1 base, J lost 0 bases, and 16 bases lay in between. Per germline, CDR1 GTSNPN and CDR2 SVGIG (reference sequence). The CDR3 sequence is 17 residues long. The CDR3 DNA sequence: TGTGCCTGGAGTGGGGGACGCCGGGACAACTCCTACAATGAGCAGTTCTTC. Translated: CAWSGGRRDNSYNEQFF.

CDR3 DNA sequence: TGTGCCAGCAGCGAAGAGACCCAGTACTTC. Protein sequence: CASSEETQYF. The chain joins TRBV28 to TRBJ2-5; D gene unclear. Germline CDR1 reads MDHEN; CDR2 reads SYDVKM. Trimming cost V 6 bases and J 3 bases, with 2 bases left between them. CDR3 length equals 10 residues. Supplemented by reference TRBV28 and TRBJ2-5, the full variable domain reads DVKVTQSSRYLVKRTGEKVFLECVQDMDHENMFWYRQDPGLGLRLIYFSYDVKMKEKGDIPEGYSVSREKKERFSLILESASTNQTSMYLCASSEETQYFGPGTRLLVL.

The chain links TRBV30 to TRBJ1-2; tentative D call: TRBD1 (5 bases). Germline CDR1 reads GTSNPN; CDR2 reads SVGIG (reference sequence). This CDR3 is 14 amino acids long. V lost 3 bases to trimming and J lost 0 bases, with 11 bases between them. The CDR3 protein is CAWRGDSANYGYTF. CDR3 DNA: TGTGCCTGGAGAGGAGACAGCGCTAACTATGGCTACACCTTC.

J is TRBJ2-1 and V is TRBV11-2, with TRBD1 matching 7 bases. The CDR3 contains 14 residues. V was pared by 6 bases and J by 7 bases, with 9 bases of the junction left unmatched. Germline V gives CDR1 SGHAT, CDR2 FQNNGV. CDR3 in amino acids: CASSPWTGENEQFF. Written as DNA, the CDR3 is TGTGCCAGCAGTCCATGGACAGGCGAGAATGAGCAGTTCTTC.

V and J are TRBV5-6 and TRBJ2-4, with TRBD1 matching over 8 bases. This CDR3 spans 13 amino acids. From germline, CDR1 is SGHDT and CDR2 YYEEEE. The J segment lost 8 bases and the V segment lost 0 bases, leaving 1 base of the junction unmatched. In DNA, the CDR3 is TGTGCCAGCAGCTTGGGGACAGGGCACATTCAGTACTTC. Translating it yields CASSLGTGHIQYF.

The chain recombines TRBV25-1 with TRBJ1-2; tentative D call: TRBD1 (5 bases). Trimming cost V 1 base and J 4 bases, with 10 bases left between them. Germline values: CDR1 MGHDK, CDR2 SYGVNS. The CDR3 contains 14 residues. The CDR3 nucleotides are TGTGCCAGCAGTGAATCAGGGAAGGTCTATGGCTACACCTTC. This translates into CASSESGKVYGYTF.

The rearrangement uses TRBV9 and TRBJ1-5; no reliable D call. Trimming removed 0 bases from V and 1 base from J, with 5 bases in between. CDR1 is SGDLS and CDR2 is YYNGEE in the germline V gene. This CDR3 has 14 residues. The CDR3: CASSVGESNQPQHF. CDR3 sequence (DNA): TGTGCCAGCAGCGTAGGAGAAAGCAATCAGCCCCAGCATTTT.

The J gene is TRBJ1-5, the V gene TRBV30; D remains unclear. Germline V gene lookup returns CDR1 GTSNPN and CDR2 SVGIG (reference sequence). The CDR3 runs 15 residues. The V end lost 2 bases, the J end lost 0 bases, and 11 bases lay between the germline ends. CDR3: CAWSPGTYSNQPQHF. The CDR3 bases are TGTGCCTGGAGTCCCGGAACATATAGCAATCAGCCCCAGCATTTT.

The chain employs TRBV29-1 and TRBJ2-3; 8 bases match TRBD1. Germline-derived CDR1 and CDR2 are SQVTM and ANQGSEA. V shed 7 bases, J shed 2 bases, and the junction held 5 bases outside the gene matches. This CDR3 is 13 amino acids long. The CDR3 nucleotides are TGCAGCGCGGCCAGGGGGCCCACAGATACGCAGTATTTT. It translates to CSAARGPTDTQYF.

The CDR3 nucleotides read TGTGCCTGGAGTATTGAGGGTAATTCACCCCTCCACTTT. It codes for CAWSIEGNSPLHF. This chain connects TRBV30 to TRBJ1-6; D is unclear. Per germline, CDR1 GTSNPN and CDR2 SVGIG (reference sequence). The V and J ends lost 2 bases and 6 bases respectively, with 8 bases between them. The CDR3 sequence is 13 residues long.

The chain combines TRBV29-1 with TRBJ2-3; 11 nucleotides line up with TRBD1. The CDR3 consists of 14 residues. Trimming at V came to 7 bases and at J to 4 bases, leaving 7 bases not matched to a gene. Germline loops: CDR1 SQVTM, CDR2 ANQGSEA. CDR3 in amino acids: CSAMDRGQADTQYF. The DNA of the CDR3 is TGCAGCGCTATGGACAGGGGGCAGGCAGATACGCAGTATTTT.